This T cell receptor beta chain was sequenced during a study of naive and memory T cell subsets. Ligated cDNA underwent four rounds of PCR with nested alpha and beta constant region primers and SP2. TCRdb re-analysed the 5' RACE reads in MiXCR, keeping a single row per CDR3 protein. The sample includes over 45,000 distinct CDR3 sequences, approximately 4.5% of them seen just once. This clonotype was seen ten or more times. TCR cDNA received a 3' ligated oligonucleotide that carried a UMI. Whole-blood samples were roughly 2.3 ml of peripheral blood from healthy adult volunteers. CDR1 is LNHNV and CDR2 is YYDKDF in the germline V gene (reference sequence). V was pared by 0 bases and J by 2 bases, with 12 bases between. This CDR3 contains 16 residues.

V and J are TRBV15 and TRBJ2-3; possible D gene TRBD2, 6 bases. This clonotype was obtained from a female donor in good health. The CDR3, as DNA: TGTGCCACCAGCAGAGAATTTAGCGGAGCCACAGATACGCAGTATTTT. Protein: CATSREFSGATDTQYF.